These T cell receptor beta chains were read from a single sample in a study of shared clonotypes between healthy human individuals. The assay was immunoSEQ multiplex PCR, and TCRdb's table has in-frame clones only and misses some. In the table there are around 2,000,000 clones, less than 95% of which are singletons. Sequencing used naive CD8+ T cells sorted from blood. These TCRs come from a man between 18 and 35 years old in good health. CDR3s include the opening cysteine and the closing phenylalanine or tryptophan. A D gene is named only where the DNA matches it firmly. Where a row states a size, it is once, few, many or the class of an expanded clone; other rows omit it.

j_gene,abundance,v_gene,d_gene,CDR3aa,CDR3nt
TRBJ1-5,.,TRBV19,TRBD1,CASSTGTGDYQPQHF,TGTGCCAGTAGTACTGGGACAGGGGACTATCAGCCCCAGCATTTT
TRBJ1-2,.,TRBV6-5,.,CASSYGGVGYGYTF,TGTGCCAGCAGTTACGGGGGCGTGGGATATGGCTACACCTTC
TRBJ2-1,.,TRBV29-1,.,CSVGETGNEQFF,TGCAGCGTTGGGGAAACTGGGAATGAGCAGTTCTTC
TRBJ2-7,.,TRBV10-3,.,CAISSGSSYEQYF,TGTGCCATCAGCTCAGGGAGCTCCTACGAGCAGTACTTC
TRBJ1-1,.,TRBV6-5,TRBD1,CASRQGAWNTEAFF,TGTGCCAGCAGACAGGGGGCATGGAACACTGAAGCTTTCTTT
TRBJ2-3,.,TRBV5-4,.,CASRSNPWGPGDSVDTQYF,TGTGCCAGCAGATCCAACCCCTGGGGGCCAGGGGATAGTGTAGATACGCAGTATTTT
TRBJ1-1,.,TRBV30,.,CAWSVIGGAFF,TGTGCCTGGAGTGTAATTGGGGGAGCTTTCTTT
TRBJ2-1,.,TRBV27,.,CASSDINVGESYNEQFF,TGTGCCAGCAGTGACATAAATGTCGGGGAGTCTTACAATGAGCAGTTCTTC
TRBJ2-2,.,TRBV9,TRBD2,CASSVGAGANTGELFF,TGTGCCAGCAGCGTAGGTGCGGGGGCGAACACCGGGGAGCTGTTTTTT
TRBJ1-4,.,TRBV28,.,CASSSPESPTTNEKLFF,TGTGCCAGCAGTTCCCCCGAATCCCCGACAACTAATGAAAAACTGTTTTTT
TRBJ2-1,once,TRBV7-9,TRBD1,CASSLGQGAGNEQFF,TGTGCCAGCAGCTTAGGGCAGGGGGCTGGGAATGAGCAGTTCTTC
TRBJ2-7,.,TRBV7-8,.,CASSPLSYEQYF,TGTGCCAGCAGCCCCCTCTCCTACGAGCAGTACTTC
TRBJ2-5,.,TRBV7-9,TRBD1,CASSGDSSWVQYF,TGTGCCAGCAGCGGGGACAGTTCGTGGGTCCAGTACTTC
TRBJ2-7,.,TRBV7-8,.,CASSLNIQGWYEQYF,TGTGCCAGCAGCTTAAATATACAGGGATGGTACGAGCAGTACTTC
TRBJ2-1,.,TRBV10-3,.,CAISEVGVGDEQFF,TGTGCCATCAGTGAAGTGGGAGTAGGGGATGAGCAGTTCTTC
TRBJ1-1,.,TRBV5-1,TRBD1,CASSLLTGGDDTEAFF,TGCGCCAGCAGCCTCTTAACAGGGGGCGACGACACTGAAGCTTTCTTT
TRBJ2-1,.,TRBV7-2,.,CASSLEDIYNEQFF,TGTGCCAGCAGCTTGGAGGATATCTACAATGAGCAGTTCTTC
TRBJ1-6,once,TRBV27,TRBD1,CASSARTGGGSPLHF,TGTGCCAGCAGTGCAAGGACAGGGGGAGGTTCACCCCTCCACTTT
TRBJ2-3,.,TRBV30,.,CAWRLESPDTQYF,TGTGCCTGGAGACTAGAGTCCCCAGATACGCAGTATTTT
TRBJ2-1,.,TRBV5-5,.,CASSLYVSYNEQFF,TGTGCCAGCAGCTTGTATGTTAGCTACAATGAGCAGTTCTTC
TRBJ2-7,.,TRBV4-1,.,CASSQEVFSYEQYF,TGCGCCAGCAGCCAAGAGGTATTTTCCTACGAGCAGTACTTC